This is a list of T cell receptor beta chains from one sample in a study of blood T cells in healthy people across ages. TCRdb reprocessed the 5' RACE reads with MiXCR, giving one entry per CDR3 protein. Among 1,500,000 or so distinct CDR3 sequences listed, 42% were seen once. Input material: blood. The receptors were gathered from a woman younger than 30 in good health. CDR3s include the opening cysteine and the closing phenylalanine or tryptophan. Each record gives: J gene, D gene, clone size, V gene, CDR3 protein, CDR3 DNA. D genes are given only for firm matches. Clone size is shown for a subset of rows, as once, few, many or a class of expanded clone.

J gene: TRBJ1-1; D gene: .; clone size: .; V gene: TRBV5-1; CDR3 protein: CASSSQGTNTEAFF; CDR3 DNA: TGCGCCAGCAGCTCGCAGGGGACGAACACTGAAGCTTTCTTT
J gene: TRBJ2-3; D gene: TRBD2; clone size: .; V gene: TRBV25-1; CDR3 protein: CASSALRTSGATDTQYF; CDR3 DNA: TGTGCCAGCAGTGCCCTAAGGACTAGCGGGGCCACAGATACGCAGTATTTT
J gene: TRBJ2-2; D gene: .; clone size: .; V gene: TRBV19; CDR3 protein: CASSQGLYGELFF; CDR3 DNA: TGTGCCAGTAGTCAGGGTTTATACGGGGAGCTGTTTTTT
J gene: TRBJ2-5; D gene: .; clone size: .; V gene: TRBV2; CDR3 protein: CASTDPSTGSKTQYF; CDR3 DNA: TGTGCCAGCACCGACCCTTCGACAGGCTCTAAGACCCAGTACTTC
J gene: TRBJ2-1; D gene: TRBD2; clone size: .; V gene: TRBV5-1; CDR3 protein: CASSLIGGGDYNEQFF; CDR3 DNA: TGCGCCAGCAGTTTGATTGGCGGGGGGGATTACAATGAGCAGTTCTTC
J gene: TRBJ1-2; D gene: .; clone size: .; V gene: TRBV20-1; CDR3 protein: CSAYTGLYGYTF; CDR3 DNA: TGCAGTGCTTACACAGGGCTCTATGGCTACACCTTC
J gene: TRBJ1-1; D gene: .; clone size: .; V gene: TRBV18; CDR3 protein: CASAPVRNTEAFF; CDR3 DNA: TGTGCCAGCGCACCCGTCAGGAACACTGAAGCTTTCTTT
J gene: TRBJ1-2; D gene: .; clone size: few; V gene: TRBV4-3; CDR3 protein: CASSQDRGVYGYTF; CDR3 DNA: TGCGCCAGCAGCCAAGATCGAGGGGTCTACGGCTACACCTTC
J gene: TRBJ2-5; D gene: TRBD1; clone size: once; V gene: TRBV6-2/TRBV6-3; CDR3 protein: CASSFDRVAKTQYF; CDR3 DNA: TGTGCCAGCAGTTTCGACAGGGTAGCAAAGACCCAGTACTTC
J gene: TRBJ2-5; D gene: .; clone size: .; V gene: TRBV4-3; CDR3 protein: CASSQGGGSSYNEQYF; CDR3 DNA: TGCGCCAGCAGCCAAGGAGGAGGGAGCTCCTACAATGAGCAGTACTTC
J gene: TRBJ1-1; D gene: .; clone size: many; V gene: TRBV6-5; CDR3 protein: CASSWGPNTEAFF; CDR3 DNA: TGTGCCAGCAGTTGGGGACCGAACACTGAAGCTTTCTTT
J gene: TRBJ2-7; D gene: TRBD1; clone size: once; V gene: TRBV3-1; CDR3 protein: CASSPQRGQGYEQYF; CDR3 DNA: TGTGCCAGCAGCCCTCAGAGGGGACAGGGTTACGAGCAGTACTTC
J gene: TRBJ1-1; D gene: .; clone size: .; V gene: TRBV4-3; CDR3 protein: CASSQDLATVNTEAFF; CDR3 DNA: TGCGCCAGCAGCCAAGATTTAGCCACAGTGAACACTGAAGCTTTCTTT
J gene: TRBJ1-4; D gene: .; clone size: .; V gene: TRBV7-9; CDR3 protein: CASSLMGALTNEKLFF; CDR3 DNA: TGTGCCAGCAGCTTAATGGGGGCCCTAACTAATGAAAAACTGTTTTTT
J gene: TRBJ2-7; D gene: .; clone size: .; V gene: TRBV7-6; CDR3 protein: CASSNSFQDSPYEQYF; CDR3 DNA: TGTGCCAGCAGCAACTCGTTCCAGGACAGTCCCTACGAGCAGTACTTC
J gene: TRBJ2-3; D gene: TRBD2; clone size: .; V gene: TRBV9; CDR3 protein: CASSVGLAGASSTDTQYF; CDR3 DNA: TGTGCCAGCAGCGTAGGCCTAGCGGGGGCCTCTAGCACAGATACGCAGTATTTT
J gene: TRBJ2-7; D gene: .; clone size: few; V gene: TRBV6-2/TRBV6-3; CDR3 protein: CASSGPYNEQYF; CDR3 DNA: TGTGCCAGCAGCGGACCTTACAATGAGCAGTACTTC
J gene: TRBJ2-2; D gene: .; clone size: .; V gene: TRBV21-1; CDR3 protein: CAHAGVNTGELFF; CDR3 DNA: TGTGCCCATGCTGGGGTTAACACCGGGGAGCTGTTTTTT